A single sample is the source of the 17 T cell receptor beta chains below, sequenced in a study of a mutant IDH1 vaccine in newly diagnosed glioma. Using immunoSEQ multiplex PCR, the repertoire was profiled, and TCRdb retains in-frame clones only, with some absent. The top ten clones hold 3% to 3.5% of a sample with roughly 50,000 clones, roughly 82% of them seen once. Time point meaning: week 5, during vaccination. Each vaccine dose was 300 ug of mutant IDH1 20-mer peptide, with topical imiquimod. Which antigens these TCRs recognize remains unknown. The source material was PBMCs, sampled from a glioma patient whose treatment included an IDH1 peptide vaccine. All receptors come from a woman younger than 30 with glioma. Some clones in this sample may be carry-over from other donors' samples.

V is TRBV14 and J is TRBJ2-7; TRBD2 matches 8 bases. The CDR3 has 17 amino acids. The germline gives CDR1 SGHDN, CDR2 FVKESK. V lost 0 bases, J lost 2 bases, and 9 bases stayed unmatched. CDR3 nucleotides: TGTGCCAGCAGCCAAGATGGTCGGCTAGCGGGTACCTACGAGCAGTACTTC. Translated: CASSQDGRLAGTYEQYF.

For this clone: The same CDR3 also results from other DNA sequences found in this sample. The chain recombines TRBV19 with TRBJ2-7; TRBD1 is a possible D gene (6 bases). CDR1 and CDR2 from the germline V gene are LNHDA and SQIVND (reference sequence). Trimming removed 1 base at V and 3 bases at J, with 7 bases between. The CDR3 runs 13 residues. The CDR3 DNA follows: TGTGCCAGTAGTATAGCCAGGGGCTACGAGCAGTACTTC. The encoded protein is CASSIARGYEQYF.

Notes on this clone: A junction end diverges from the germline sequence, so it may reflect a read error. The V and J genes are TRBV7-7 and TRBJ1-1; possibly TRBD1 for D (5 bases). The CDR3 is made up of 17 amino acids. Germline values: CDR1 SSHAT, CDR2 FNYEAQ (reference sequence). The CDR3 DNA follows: TGTGCTAGCACCTTACGAACCAGGGACCGGGCGGACACTGAAGCTTTCTTT. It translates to CASTLRTRDRADTEAFF. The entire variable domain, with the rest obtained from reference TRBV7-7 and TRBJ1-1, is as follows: GAGVSQSPRYKVTKRGQDVTLRCDPISSHATLYWYQQALGQGPEFLTYFNYEAQPDKSGLPSDRFSAERPEGSISTLTIQRTEQRDSAMYRCASTLRTRDRADTEAFFGQGTRLTVV.

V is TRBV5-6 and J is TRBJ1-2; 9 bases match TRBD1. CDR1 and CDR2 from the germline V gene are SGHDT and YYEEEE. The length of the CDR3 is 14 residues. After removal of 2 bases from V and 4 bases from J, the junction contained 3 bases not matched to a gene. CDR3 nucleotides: TGTGCCAGCAGCTTCGGGACAGGGACCTATGGCTACACCTTC. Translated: CASSFGTGTYGYTF.

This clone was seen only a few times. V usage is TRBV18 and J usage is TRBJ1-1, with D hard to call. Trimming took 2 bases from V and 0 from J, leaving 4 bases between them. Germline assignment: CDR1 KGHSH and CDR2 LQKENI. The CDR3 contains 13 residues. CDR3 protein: CASSPAMNTEAFF. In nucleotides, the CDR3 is TGTGCCAGCTCACCAGCTATGAACACTGAAGCTTTCTTT.

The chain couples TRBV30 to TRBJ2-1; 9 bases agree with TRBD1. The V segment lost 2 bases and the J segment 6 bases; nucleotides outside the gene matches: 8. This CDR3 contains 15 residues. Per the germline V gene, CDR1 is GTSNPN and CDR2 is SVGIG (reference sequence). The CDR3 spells CAWSSGQGPGNEQFF. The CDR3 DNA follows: TGTGCCTGGAGTTCGGGACAGGGACCGGGCAATGAGCAGTTCTTC.

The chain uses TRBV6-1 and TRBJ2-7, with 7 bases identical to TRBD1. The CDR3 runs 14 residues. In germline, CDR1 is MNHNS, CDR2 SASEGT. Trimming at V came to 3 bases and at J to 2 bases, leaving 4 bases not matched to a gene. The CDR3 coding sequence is TGTGCCAGCAGTGAGTGGGGACAGACCTACGAGCAGTACTTC. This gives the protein CASSEWGQTYEQYF.

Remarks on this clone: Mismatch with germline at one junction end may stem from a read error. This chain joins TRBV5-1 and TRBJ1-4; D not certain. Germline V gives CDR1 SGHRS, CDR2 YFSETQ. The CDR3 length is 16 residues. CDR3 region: CAGSLNAADQNEKLFF. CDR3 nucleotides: TGCGCCGGCAGCTTGAATGCCGCAGATCAGAATGAAAAACTGTTTTTT.

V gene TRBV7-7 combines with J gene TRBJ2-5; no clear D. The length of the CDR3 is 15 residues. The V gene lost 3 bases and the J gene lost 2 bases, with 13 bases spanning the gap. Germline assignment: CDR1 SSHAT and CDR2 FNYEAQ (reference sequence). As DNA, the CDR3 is TGTGCCAGCAGCTTCGGCCCCGGACGTCAAGAGACCCAGTACTTC. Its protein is CASSFGPGRQETQYF.

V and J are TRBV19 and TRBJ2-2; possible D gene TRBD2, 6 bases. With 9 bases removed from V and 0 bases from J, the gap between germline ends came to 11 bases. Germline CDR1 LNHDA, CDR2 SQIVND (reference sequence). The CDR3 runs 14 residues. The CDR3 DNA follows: TGTGCCAGCTTGACTAGACCGAACACCGGGGAGCTGTTTTTT. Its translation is CASLTRPNTGELFF.

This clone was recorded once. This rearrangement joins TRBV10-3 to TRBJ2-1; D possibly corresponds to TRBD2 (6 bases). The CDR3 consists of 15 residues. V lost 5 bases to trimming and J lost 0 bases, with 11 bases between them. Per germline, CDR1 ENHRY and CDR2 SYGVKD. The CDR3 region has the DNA TGTGCCATCAGTAGCGGGCAGAGCTCCTACAATGAGCAGTTCTTC. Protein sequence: CAISSGQSSYNEQFF.

The CDR3 region is CASSLGIDRGYEQYF. The DNA for the CDR3 is TGTGCCAGCAGCTTGGGTATAGACAGGGGCTACGAGCAGTACTTC. This rearrangement joins TRBV5-4 to TRBJ2-7; 8 positions agree with TRBD1. The length of the CDR3 is 15 residues. The V gene's germline CDR1 is SGHNT and CDR2 YYREEE (reference sequence). V gave up 0 bases and J gave up 3 bases; unmatched junction bases: 5.

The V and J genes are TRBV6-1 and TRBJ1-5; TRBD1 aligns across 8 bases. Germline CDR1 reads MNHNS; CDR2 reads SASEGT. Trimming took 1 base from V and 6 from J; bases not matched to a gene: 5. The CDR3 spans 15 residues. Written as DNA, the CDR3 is TGTGCCAGCAGTGAAGGAACCAGGGGGCGTCAGCCCCAGCATTTT. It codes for CASSEGTRGRQPQHF.

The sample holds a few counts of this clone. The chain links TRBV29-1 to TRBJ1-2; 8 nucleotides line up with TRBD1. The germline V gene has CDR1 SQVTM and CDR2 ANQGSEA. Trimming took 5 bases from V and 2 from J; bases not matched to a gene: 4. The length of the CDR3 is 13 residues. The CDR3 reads CSVQGATNYGYTF. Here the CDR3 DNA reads TGCAGCGTTCAGGGGGCGACCAACTATGGCTACACCTTC.

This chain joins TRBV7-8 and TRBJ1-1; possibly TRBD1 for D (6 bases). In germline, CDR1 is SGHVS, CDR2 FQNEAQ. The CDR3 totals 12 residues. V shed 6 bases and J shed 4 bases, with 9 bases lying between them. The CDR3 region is CASRRQATEAFF. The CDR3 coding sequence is TGTGCCAGCAGGCGACAGGCCACTGAAGCTTTCTTT.

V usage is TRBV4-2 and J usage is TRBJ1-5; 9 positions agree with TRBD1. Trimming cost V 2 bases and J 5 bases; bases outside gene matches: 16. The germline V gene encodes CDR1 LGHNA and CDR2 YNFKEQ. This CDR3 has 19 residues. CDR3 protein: CASSQTIINLGQGDQPQHF. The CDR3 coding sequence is TGTGCCAGCAGCCAAACTATTATTAACCTGGGACAGGGAGATCAGCCCCAGCATTTT.

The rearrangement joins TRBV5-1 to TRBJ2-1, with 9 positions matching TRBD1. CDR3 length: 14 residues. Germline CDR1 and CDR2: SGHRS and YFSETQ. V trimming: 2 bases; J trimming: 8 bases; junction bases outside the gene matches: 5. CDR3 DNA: TGCGCCAGCAGCTTAGGGACAGGGCAATATGAGCAGTTCTTC. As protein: CASSLGTGQYEQFF.